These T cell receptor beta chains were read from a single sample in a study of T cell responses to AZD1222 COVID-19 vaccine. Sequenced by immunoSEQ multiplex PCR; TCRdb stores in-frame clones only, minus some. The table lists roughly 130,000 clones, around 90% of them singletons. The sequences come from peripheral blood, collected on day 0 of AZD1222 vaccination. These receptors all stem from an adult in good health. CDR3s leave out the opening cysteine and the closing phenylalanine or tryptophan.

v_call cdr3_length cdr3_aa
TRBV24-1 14 ATSDSNRARTGELF
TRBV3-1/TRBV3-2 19 ASSQEGSPGLAGRYTDTQY
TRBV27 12 ASRGQGYNQPQH
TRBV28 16 ASSPLSRTGGSNQPQH
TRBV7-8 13 ASSIKRQADTEAF
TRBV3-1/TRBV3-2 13 ASSHVDRGFTEAF
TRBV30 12 AWHGVGRGFEAF
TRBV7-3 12 ASSRVGFGGELF
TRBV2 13 ASRERTSEAGELF
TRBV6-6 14 ASSYSSVPGRGELF
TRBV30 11 ACWNDRNTEAF
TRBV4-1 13 ASSQDSRGTDTQY
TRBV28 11 ASRGGAYNEQF
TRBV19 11 ASSMVRVQPQH
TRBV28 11 ASSDRGNQPQH
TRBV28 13 ASSPYEQGAGGYT
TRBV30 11 AWAGGPIYEQY
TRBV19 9 ASTNFYEQY
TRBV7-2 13 ASSLAAGSYNEQF
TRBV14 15 ASSQGRGVTSYNEQF
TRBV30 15 AWRPRTGQGQGNTIY
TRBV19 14 ASTPDRWNSNQPQH
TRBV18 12 ASGGQPNTGELF
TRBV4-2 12 ASSSFRSGNTIY
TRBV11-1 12 ASSLTGGIYEQY
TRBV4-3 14 ASSPGTGGLGTEAF
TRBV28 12 ASRRHAGGTEAF
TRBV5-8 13 ASSLKAGTNTEAF
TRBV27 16 ASSSLAGDAPSTDTQY
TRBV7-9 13 ASSEDVGLNQPQH
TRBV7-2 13 ASSLGGKGADEQY
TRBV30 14 AWNSRKTSAIYEQY
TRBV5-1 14 ASSLRSGSMSYEQF
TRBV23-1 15 ASSRPTQRVTRNEQF
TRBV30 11 AWSAMTNTEAF
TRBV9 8 ASSGNEQF
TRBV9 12 ASSLTGSGNTIY
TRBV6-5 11 ASRDSSGNTIY
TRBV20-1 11 SASGSGNQPQH
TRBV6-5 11 ASSYSYREKLF
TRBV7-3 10 ASSSGQGGYT
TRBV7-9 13 ASSSGTVGPDTQY
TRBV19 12 ASTIDRLDQPQH
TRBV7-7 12 ASSLEGGSYEQY
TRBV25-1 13 ASSEWTVANYGYT
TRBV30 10 AWRDPFNEQF
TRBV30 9 AGDRGREQY
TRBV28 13 ASSLLAGVVDEQF
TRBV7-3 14 ASSLLGSSSSGEQF
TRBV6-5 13 ASFGLAEYTDTQY
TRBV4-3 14 ASSQDLAGGPDTQY
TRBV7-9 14 ASSLRAGEENSPLH